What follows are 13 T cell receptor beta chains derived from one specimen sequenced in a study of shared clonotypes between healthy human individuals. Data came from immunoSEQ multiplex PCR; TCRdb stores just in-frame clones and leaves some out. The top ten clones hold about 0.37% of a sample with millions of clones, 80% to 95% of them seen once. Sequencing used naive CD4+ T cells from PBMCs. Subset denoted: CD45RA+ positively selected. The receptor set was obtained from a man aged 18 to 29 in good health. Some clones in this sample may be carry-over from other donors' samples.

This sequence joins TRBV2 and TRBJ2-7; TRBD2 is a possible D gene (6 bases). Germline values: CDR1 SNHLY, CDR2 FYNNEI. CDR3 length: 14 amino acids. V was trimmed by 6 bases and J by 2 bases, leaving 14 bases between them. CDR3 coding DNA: TGTGCCAGCAGAAAGGAGGGGCTGGCCTACGAGCAGTACTTC. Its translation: CASRKEGLAYEQYF.

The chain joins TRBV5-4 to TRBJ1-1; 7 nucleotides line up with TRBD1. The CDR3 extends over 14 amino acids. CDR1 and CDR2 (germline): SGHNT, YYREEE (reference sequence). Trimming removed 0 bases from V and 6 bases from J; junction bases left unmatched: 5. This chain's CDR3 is CASSLARGRSEAFF. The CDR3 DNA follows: TGTGCCAGCAGCTTGGCCAGGGGGAGATCTGAAGCTTTCTTT.

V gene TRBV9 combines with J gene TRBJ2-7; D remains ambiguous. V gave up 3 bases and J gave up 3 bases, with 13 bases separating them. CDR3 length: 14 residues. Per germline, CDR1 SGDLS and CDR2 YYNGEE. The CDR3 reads CASSALPGGYEQYF. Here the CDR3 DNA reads TGTGCCAGCAGCGCCCTCCCGGGCGGCTACGAGCAGTACTTC. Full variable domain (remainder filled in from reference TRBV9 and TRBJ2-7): DSGVTQTPKHLITATGQRVTLRCSPRSGDLSVYWYQQSLDQGLQFLIQYYNGEERAKGNILERFSAQQFPDLHSELNLSSLELGDSALYFCASSALPGGYEQYFGPGTRLTVT.

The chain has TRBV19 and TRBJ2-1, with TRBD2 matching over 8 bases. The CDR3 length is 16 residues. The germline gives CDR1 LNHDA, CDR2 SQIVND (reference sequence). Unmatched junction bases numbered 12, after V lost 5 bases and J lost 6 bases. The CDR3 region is CASSPQKTSETNEQFF. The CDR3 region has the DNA TGTGCCAGTAGTCCCCAGAAGACTAGCGAGACCAATGAGCAGTTCTTC.

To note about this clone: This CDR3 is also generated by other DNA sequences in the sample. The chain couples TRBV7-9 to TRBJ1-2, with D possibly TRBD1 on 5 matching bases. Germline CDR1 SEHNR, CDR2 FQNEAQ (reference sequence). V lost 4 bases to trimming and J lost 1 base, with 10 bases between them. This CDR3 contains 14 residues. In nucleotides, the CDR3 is TGTGCCAGCAGCTCCGGGACGGTTAACTATGGCTACACCTTC. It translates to CASSSGTVNYGYTF. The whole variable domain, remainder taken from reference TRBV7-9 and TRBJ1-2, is DTGVSQNPRHKITKRGQNVTFRCDPISEHNRLYWYRQTLGQGPEFLTYFQNEAQLEKSRLLSDRFSAERPKGSFSTLEIQRTEQGDSAMYLCASSSGTVNYGYTFGSGTRLTVV.

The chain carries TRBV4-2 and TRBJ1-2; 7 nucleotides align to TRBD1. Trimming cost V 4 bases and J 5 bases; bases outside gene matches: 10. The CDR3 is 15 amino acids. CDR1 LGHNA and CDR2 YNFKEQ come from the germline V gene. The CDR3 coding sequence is TGTGCCAGCAGCCCCGACAACTCAGGGGGTTATGGCTACACCTTC. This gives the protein CASSPDNSGGYGYTF.

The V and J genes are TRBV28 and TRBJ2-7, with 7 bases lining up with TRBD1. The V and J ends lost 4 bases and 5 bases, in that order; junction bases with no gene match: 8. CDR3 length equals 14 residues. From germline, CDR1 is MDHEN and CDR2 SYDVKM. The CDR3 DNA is TGTGCCAGCAGTTGGACTGACAGGGCCCACGAGCAGTACTTC. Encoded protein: CASSWTDRAHEQYF.

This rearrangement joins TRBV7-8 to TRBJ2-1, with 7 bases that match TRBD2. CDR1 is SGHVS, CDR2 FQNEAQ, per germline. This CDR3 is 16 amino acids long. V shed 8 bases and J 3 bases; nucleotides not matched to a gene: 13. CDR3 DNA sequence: TGTGCCAGCGCCTCGCCCCGCGGGAGAGACTACAATGAGCAGTTCTTC. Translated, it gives CASASPRGRDYNEQFF. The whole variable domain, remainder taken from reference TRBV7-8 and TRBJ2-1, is GAGVSQSPRYKVAKRGQDVALRCDPISGHVSLFWYQQALGQGPEFLTYFQNEAQLDKSGLPSDRFFAERPEGSVSTLKIQRTQQEDSAVYLCASASPRGRDYNEQFFGPGTRLTVL.

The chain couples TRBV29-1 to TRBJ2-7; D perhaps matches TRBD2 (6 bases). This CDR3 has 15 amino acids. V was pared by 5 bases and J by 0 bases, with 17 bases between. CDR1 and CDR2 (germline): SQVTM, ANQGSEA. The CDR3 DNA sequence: TGCAGCGTTTCGTACAAACTAGCCCTCTCCTACGAGCAGTACTTC. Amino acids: CSVSYKLALSYEQYF.

CDR3 loop: CASGLTGGFGDGYTF. The CDR3 nucleotides are TGTGCCAGCGGACTGACAGGGGGGTTTGGTGACGGCTACACCTTC. This chain uses TRBV28 with TRBJ1-2; 9 nucleotides match TRBD1. CDR1 is MDHEN, CDR2 SYDVKM, per germline. The CDR3 is 15 amino acids. Germline trimming cut 8 bases from V and 8 bases from J; bases unmatched to any gene: 15.

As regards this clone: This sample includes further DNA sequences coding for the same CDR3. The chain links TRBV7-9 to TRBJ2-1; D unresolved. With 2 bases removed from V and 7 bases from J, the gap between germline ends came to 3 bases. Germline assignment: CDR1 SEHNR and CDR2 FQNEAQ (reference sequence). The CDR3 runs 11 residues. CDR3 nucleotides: TGTGCCAGCAGCTTAATTAATGAGCAGTTCTTC. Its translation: CASSLINEQFF.

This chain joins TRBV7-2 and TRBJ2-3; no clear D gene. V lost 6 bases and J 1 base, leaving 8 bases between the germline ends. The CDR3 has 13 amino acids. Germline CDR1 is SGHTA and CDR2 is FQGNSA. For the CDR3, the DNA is TGTGCCAGCAGTTGGGCAGGCACAGATACGCAGTATTTT. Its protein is CASSWAGTDTQYF.

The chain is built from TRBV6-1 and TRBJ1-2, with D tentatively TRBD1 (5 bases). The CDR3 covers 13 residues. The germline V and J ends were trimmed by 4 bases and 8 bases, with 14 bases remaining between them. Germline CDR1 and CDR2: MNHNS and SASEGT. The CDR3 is CASSATSEGGYTF. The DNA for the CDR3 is TGTGCCAGCAGTGCTACATCGGAGGGGGGCTACACCTTC.